The T cell receptor beta chain described here comes from a study of T cell repertoires in cytomegalovirus infection. Study as a whole: It can be stated that public TCR beta signatures indicated CMV infection as well as a matching HLA type. Study findings and constraints: Summed public TCR beta family frequency identified CMV carriers bearing the relevant HLA. In two of eight donors, the top clonotype was HLA-C-restricted CMV-specific.

TCRdb re-analysed the reads in MiXCR, keeping a single row per CDR3 protein. The sample has around 240,000 distinct CDR3 sequences, under 25% seen once; the top ten hold roughly 18%. The table lists this clonotype with a few counts. The target antigen is unknown. Sample: CD8+ T cells from PBMCs. This sequence originates from a human donor in good health (CMV status not recorded). Some clones in this sample may be carry-over from other donors' samples.

In nucleotides, the CDR3 is TGTGCCAGCAGTTTATCTTTGTGGGGACAGAACTATGGCTACACCTTC. It yields the protein CASSLSLWGQNYGYTF. This sequence joins TRBV12-3 or TRBV12-4 and TRBJ1-2, with 7 bases aligning to TRBD1. The CDR3 covers 16 residues. The junction had 8 bases not matched to a gene; V was cut back by 2 bases and J by 2 bases.